The clone carrying this T cell receptor beta chain has more than one count but fewer than ten. As for time point: patch test 1, 2 weeks after DPC sensitization. The treatment is: therapeutic diphenylcyclopropenone sensitization with weekly scalp DPC. This specimen comes from a study of human T cells and chemical hapten exposure. The CDR3 contains 16 residues. Germline CDR1 MNHEY, CDR2 SMNVEV (reference sequence). Unmatched junction bases numbered 12, after V lost 7 bases and J lost 4 bases. Individual cDNA molecules received unique molecular identifiers in the library. Per the original methods: Individual samples carried between about 23,224 and 700,000 TCRs, with around 96,000 as the median. TCRdb reprocessed the RACE reads with MiXCR, giving one entry per CDR3 protein. TCRdb, rather than the study authors, made the V and J calls. Of 300,000 to 400,000 distinct CDR3 sequences listed, around 6.9% are singletons.

V gene TRBV27 combines with J gene TRBJ2-3, with TRBD1 matching over 9 bases. Material: whole blood, obtained in connection with sensitization to the hapten diphenylcyclopropenone (DPC). This sequence was found in a woman between 18 and 29 years old with alopecia areata. Some clones in this sample may be carry-over from other donors' samples. CDR3 loop: CASKRIQGASADTQYF. The CDR3 DNA is TGTGCCAGCAAAAGGATACAGGGGGCCAGTGCAGATACGCAGTATTTT.